This T cell receptor (beta chain) was identified in a study of beta chain features in type 1 diabetes. Study details: Patients were similar to healthy donors in age and gender (as well as in cell yields).

Expressed TCRB transcripts were sequenced, since all the RNA that had been isolated was reverse transcribed. Data came from immunoSEQ multiplex PCR; TCRdb stores just in-frame clones and leaves some out. The sample includes a few hundred thousand clones, approximately 14% of them seen just once. Comment on this clone: The antigen is not known. The sample carries other DNA sequences with the same CDR3.

CDR3 length: 14 residues. Germline CDR1 is MNHEY and CDR2 is SVGAGI. Trimming left V 2 bases short and J 1 base short, with 5 bases between. Study-level findings and limits: TCRB CDR3s from Type 1 diabetes patients were moderately but significantly shorter in all four CD4+ subsets.

The receptor was derived from a man aged 30-40 years with type 1 diabetes. The sample taken for sequencing was naive CD4+ T cells from blood. V and J are TRBV6-5 and TRBJ2-2; weak D call: TRBD1 (5 bases). The CDR3 region is CASSYDRNTGELFF. In nucleotides, the CDR3 is TGTGCCAGCAGTTACGACAGGAACACCGGGGAGCTGTTTTTT.